Listed below are T cell receptor beta chains from one sample, sequenced in a study of identical twins. TCRdb used MiXCR to reprocess the 5' RACE reads, holding one entry per CDR3 protein. The sample contains about 890,000 distinct CDR3 sequences, approximately 13% of which appear only once. These data also featured in a second study, about yellow fever vaccine responses in identical twins.

Sequences were obtained from PBMCs. These TCRs come from a woman aged 18-30 years in good health. Each CDR3 is given with its conserved first and last residue. Each record gives: clone size, D gene, V gene, J gene, CDR3 DNA, CDR3 protein. D genes are given only for firm matches. Rows give clone size only sometimes, using once, few, many, or a class for an expanded clone.

>.|.|TRBV5-1|TRBJ1-1
TGCGCCAGCAGCTTGGAACAGGGAGGGTTGACTGAAGCTTTCTTT
CASSLEQGGLTEAFF
>many|.|TRBV12-3/TRBV12-4|TRBJ1-3
TGTGCCAGCAGTTTCTCGTTCTCTGGAAACACCATATATTTT
CASSFSFSGNTIYF
>.|.|TRBV14|TRBJ2-5
TGTGCCAGCAGTCCAGCAATTACAAGAGGGTTCTACTTC
CASSPAITRGFYF
>few|.|TRBV20-1|TRBJ2-1
TGCAGTGCTAGGGGGCTAGCACACTACAATGAGCAGTTCTTC
CSARGLAHYNEQFF
>.|.|TRBV2|TRBJ2-5
TGTGCCAGCAGTGACGGGTGGTCCCAGTACCAAGAGACCCAGTACTTC
CASSDGWSQYQETQYF
>.|.|TRBV7-8|TRBJ2-1
TGTGCCAGCAGCGAATCCCTCGATGAGCAGTTCTTC
CASSESLDEQFF
>many|.|TRBV12-3/TRBV12-4|TRBJ1-2
TGTGCCAGCAGTTTAGGTGGAAATGGCTACACCTTC
CASSLGGNGYTF
>.|TRBD1|TRBV18|TRBJ1-1
TGTGCCAGCTCACCTACCCAGGGACAGCCGAACACTGAAGCTTTCTTT
CASSPTQGQPNTEAFF
>.|TRBD1|TRBV6-1|TRBJ2-3
TGTGCCAGCAGCCGGACAGGGGTTTTCACAGATACGCAGTATTTT
CASSRTGVFTDTQYF
>.|.|TRBV20-1|TRBJ2-3
TGCAGTGCTCCCCGGGGTGGGGTAGGGACAGATACGCAGTATTTT
CSAPRGGVGTDTQYF
>few|TRBD1|TRBV4-1|TRBJ1-4
TGCGCCAGCAGCCAAGATCGCTTACAGGGGGGAAATGAAAAACTGTTTTTT
CASSQDRLQGGNEKLFF
>.|TRBD2|TRBV4-2|TRBJ2-3
TGTGCCAGCAGCCAAGATTACCCGGGGGGTTTCTTTACAGATACGCAGTATTTT
CASSQDYPGGFFTDTQYF
>many|.|TRBV3-1|TRBJ1-2
TGTGCCAGCAGCCAACGGACCCTATCTTATGGCTACACCTTC
CASSQRTLSYGYTF
>many|.|TRBV7-6|TRBJ2-1
TGTGCCAGCAGCTTGACCAGACGGGGCTACAATGAGCAGTTCTTC
CASSLTRRGYNEQFF
>few|.|TRBV6-5|TRBJ1-3
TGTGCCAGCAGTTATCAGGGTACAGCTGGAAACACCATATATTTT
CASSYQGTAGNTIYF
>.|TRBD1|TRBV28|TRBJ2-2
TGTGCCAGCAGTTTTGGCACGGGACAGCAGTTTTCGAACACCGGGGAGCTGTTTTTT
CASSFGTGQQFSNTGELFF
>few|.|TRBV6-5|TRBJ1-5
TGTGCCAGCAGTTACCAGGGGTTGGGACAGCCCCAGCATTTT
CASSYQGLGQPQHF
>many|.|TRBV12-3/TRBV12-4|TRBJ2-1
TGTGCCAGCAGCTTAAGGCCGAGCTCCTACAATGAGCAGTTCTTC
CASSLRPSSYNEQFF
>few|.|TRBV5-1|TRBJ2-5
TGCGCCAGCAGCTCCCGGAGGGGGGACAGTCTCCTCCAAGAGACCCAGTACTTC
CASSSRRGDSLLQETQYF